Included here is one TCR beta chain sequence, with context. This clone came up once. What antigen it recognizes has not been identified. The record has no base qualities; no much larger clone is one base away. Survey sequencing of tumors used two replicates per sample, and the tumor libraries mostly started from 4.5 to 5 ug of input genomic DNA. Following the manufacturer's instructions, the team built TCRbeta libraries using the immunoSEQ hsTCRbeta kit. An Illumina NovaSeq 6000 S4 flow cell was used to sequence the final libraries, which had first been combined to 3 nM. In the paper's pipeline: The immunoSEQ Analyzer handled quality control and preprocessing of the raw data. The analysis was restricted to productive rearrangements, with each unique CDR3 amino acid sequence defining a clonotype. Repertoire clonality was estimated as the Gini-Simpson index, which was computed with the R package tcR. Gini indices were compared with Student's t test, and associations with tumor size change were assessed by Pearson correlation. TCRdb took over this immuneACCESS table, retaining in-frame rearrangements with V and J assigned. Such tables are incomplete; in checked studies, under half of the missing clones stem from an unresolved V gene, and the remainder is unexplained. The D gene and trimming were derived from the DNA, and the V and J assignments and clone size from that table. In this sample the table shows 4,500 to 5,000 clones, 58% of which occur a single time. The ten largest clones capture 6.5% to 9% of the sample.

This specimen's time point label, interpreted: before neoadjuvant nivolumab. None of the patients had received prior systemic or radiation treatment, and all were newly diagnosed with stage II-IVA oral cavity squamous cell carcinoma. Everyone in the cohort had locally advanced, HPV-negative oral cavity squamous cell carcinoma. Samples were obtained from a longitudinal correlative study of a single-arm phase II trial of neoadjuvant nivolumab in oral cavity squamous cell carcinoma. Subject-matched pre- and post-treatment PBMCs and tumors from three responders and three non-responders were subjected to genomic DNA-based TCRbeta sequencing. The Maxwell RSC DNA from Tissue kit was used to isolate genomic DNA from tumor tissue. CDR1 and CDR2 are drawn from the germline V gene: SGHTA, FQGNSA. Trimming removed 1 base from V and 4 bases from J, leaving 7 bases between the germline ends. Measured from the cysteine to the phenylalanine, the CDR3 is 14 residues long. The CDR3 DNA has 42 bases and is translated from base 1.

These data belong to a study of neoadjuvant anti-PD-1 for oral cavity cancer (dated by TCRdb to the early 2020s). Study-wide context: Before undergoing curative-intent surgical resection, most patients got three to four biweekly nivolumab doses at 3 mg/kg. The parent correlative cohort had 12 patients and a response rate of 33%. Patients with complete response, partial response or stable disease by RECIST 1.1 were defined as responders, whereas patients with progression were defined as non-responders. A fourth nivolumab dose was given around day 43 to patients without progression, and definitive surgical resection was performed in those patients on days 50-56.

Study-wide conclusions, independent of this receptor: Only three patients per response group were included in the TCR analyses, and larger cohorts for validation were called for by the authors. Higher pretreatment blood Treg/Th17 ratios correlated with higher pretreatment blood TCRbeta clonality and lower post-treatment tumor TCRbeta clonality. Greater tumor shrinkage correlated with larger post-treatment sizes of preexisting intratumoral clones, which suggests that expansion of preexisting clones contributed to response.

Rearrangement joined TRBV7-2 to TRBJ2-2, with the D gene call left open. The clonotype originates from a person aged 35 to 85 with oral cavity squamous cell carcinoma. Here the sequenced sample was tumor tissue, taken before nivolumab (anti-PD-1) treatment. CDR3 region: CASSLGTGTGELFF. The sequenced DNA: TGTGCCAGCAGCTTAGGGACGGGCACCGGGGAGCTGTTTTTT.